The 3 T cell receptor beta chains below come from one sample, sequenced in a study of blood T cell repertoires in COVID-19. Assay used: immunoSEQ multiplex PCR; TCRdb lists only in-frame clones, some missing. The sample holds roughly 200,000 clones, roughly 84% seen once. What was sequenced was peripheral blood. The receptors were sampled from a middle-aged man with acute or convalescent COVID-19.

The V and J genes are TRBV19 and TRBJ1-1; TRBD1 matches 9 bases. Losses at the gene ends were 8 bases for V and 4 bases for J; bases not matched to a gene: 5. Looked up from germline, CDR1 is LNHDA and CDR2 is SQIVND (reference sequence). This CDR3 has 13 amino acids. The CDR3 sequence: CASGGQGTTEAFF. DNA of the CDR3: TGTGCCAGTGGGGGACAGGGCACCACTGAAGCTTTCTTT. Using reference TRBV19 and TRBJ1-1 for the parts outside the CDR3, the full variable domain is DGGITQSPKYLFRKEGQNVTLSCEQNLNHDAMYWYRQDPGQGLRLIYYSQIVNDFQKGDIAEGYSVSREKKESFPLTVTSAQKNPTAFYLCASGGQGTTEAFFGQGTRLTVV.

The rearrangement joins TRBV6-9 to TRBJ1-3; D not resolved. This CDR3 contains 14 residues. Trimming took off 11 bases at V and 0 bases at J, with 14 bases between the two ends. Per the germline V gene, CDR1 is MNHGY and CDR2 is SVAAGI. For the CDR3, the DNA is TGTGCCGGTTGGCCCTTCTTCTCTGGAAACACCATATATTTT. Its protein is CAGWPFFSGNTIYF.

The chain couples TRBV7-2 to TRBJ1-2; TRBD1 might be the D (5 bases). The CDR3 has 17 amino acids. CDR1 is SGHTA and CDR2 is FQGNSA in the germline V gene. Between the trimmed V and J ends, which lost 1 base and 4 bases, there was a span of 19 bases. As DNA, the CDR3 is TGTGCCAGCAGCTTAGTGGGGGGAGCGGACCGTGTCTATGGCTACACCTTC. The encoded protein is CASSLVGGADRVYGYTF. Full variable domain (outside the CDR3, taken from reference TRBV7-2 and TRBJ1-2): GAGVSQSPSNKVTEKGKDVELRCDPISGHTALYWYRQSLGQGLEFLIYFQGNSAPDKSGLPSDRFSAERTGGSVSTLTIQRTQQEDSAVYLCASSLVGGADRVYGYTFGSGTRLTVV.